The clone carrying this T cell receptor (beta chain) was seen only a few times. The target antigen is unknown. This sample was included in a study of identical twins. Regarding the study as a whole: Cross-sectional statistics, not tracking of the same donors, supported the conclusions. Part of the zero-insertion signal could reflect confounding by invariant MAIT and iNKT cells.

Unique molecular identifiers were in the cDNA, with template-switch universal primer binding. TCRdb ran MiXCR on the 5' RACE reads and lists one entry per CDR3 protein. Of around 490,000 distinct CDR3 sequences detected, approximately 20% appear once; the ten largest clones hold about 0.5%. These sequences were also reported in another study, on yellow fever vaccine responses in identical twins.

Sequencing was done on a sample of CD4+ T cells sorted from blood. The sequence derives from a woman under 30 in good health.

The CDR3 is CASTMSSVANTEAFF. The CDR3 DNA is TGTGCCAGCACCATGTCATCGGTTGCAAACACTGAAGCTTTCTTT. The chain combines TRBV27 with TRBJ1-1; D is undetermined. Trimming took off 7 bases at V and 2 bases at J, with 17 bases between the two ends. This CDR3 has 15 residues. The germline CDR1 and CDR2 sequences are MNHEY and SMNVEV (reference sequence).